The 27 T cell receptor beta chains below were found in one sample sequenced in a study of T cell responses to AZD1222 COVID-19 vaccine. Assay used: immunoSEQ multiplex PCR; TCRdb lists only in-frame clones, some missing. The sample records some 200,000 clones, about 90% being singletons. This material consisted of peripheral blood, taken on day 0 of AZD1222 vaccination. These receptors were taken from an adult in good health.

This clone was picked up one time. The chain couples TRBV27 to TRBJ2-7; perhaps TRBD2 as D (6 bases). The V end lost 1 base, the J end lost 2 bases, and 18 bases lay between the germline ends. The V gene's germline CDR1 is MNHEY and CDR2 SMNVEV (reference sequence). This CDR3 region has 17 residues. CDR3 bases: TGTGCCAGCAGTTTATACCCCGGGGCTAGCGATGCCTACGAGCAGTACTTC. It yields the protein CASSLYPGASDAYEQYF.

The chain carries TRBV30 and TRBJ1-4; D is uncertain. From germline, CDR1 is GTSNPN and CDR2 SVGIG (reference sequence). V lost 0 bases and J lost 10, with 12 bases in between. CDR3 length equals 13 residues. The CDR3 nucleotides are TGTGCCTGGAGTGTAAGGGTTGGAGGAAAACTGTTTTTT. Translation: CAWSVRVGGKLFF.

The J gene is TRBJ2-7, the V gene TRBV5-5; D ambiguous. The CDR3 covers 12 residues. CDR1 and CDR2 from the germline V gene are SGHKS and YYEKEE (reference sequence). Trimming left V 2 bases short and J 8 bases short, with 11 bases between. This chain's CDR3 is CASSFLGDQQYF. The CDR3 nucleotides read TGTGCCAGCAGCTTTTTGGGCGATCAGCAGTACTTC.

This chain joins TRBV9 and TRBJ1-2; no reliable D call. The V end was cut by 0 bases, the J end by 6 bases, with 6 bases between. The CDR3 contains 12 residues. Per the germline V gene, CDR1 is SGDLS and CDR2 is YYNGEE. The CDR3 DNA sequence: TGTGCCAGCAGCGTAGGTGAGAATGGCTACACCTTC. Translating gives CASSVGENGYTF.

The chain uses TRBV12-3 or TRBV12-4 and TRBJ2-7; D is uncertain. The CDR3 sequence is 12 residues long. Deletions cut 4 bases from V and 3 bases from J, with 7 bases between. In nucleotides, the CDR3 is TGTGCCAGCAGTTCTAGGGACTACGAGCAGTACTTC. Its protein product is CASSSRDYEQYF.

The chain is built from TRBV18 and TRBJ1-2, with D possibly TRBD1 on 5 matching bases. V lost 2 bases and J lost 3, with 13 bases in between. From germline, CDR1 is KGHSH and CDR2 LQKENI. CDR3 length: 15 residues. The CDR3 loop reads CASSPSPTEDYGYTF. The CDR3 DNA sequence: TGTGCCAGCTCACCATCCCCGACAGAAGACTATGGCTACACCTTC. The variable domain in full, completed from reference TRBV18 and TRBJ1-2, reads NAGVMQNPRHLVRRRGQEARLRCSPMKGHSHVYWYRQLPEEGLKFMVYLQKENIIDESGMPKERFSAEFPKEGPSILRIQQVVRGDSAAYFCASSPSPTEDYGYTFGSGTRLTVV.

The V call is TRBV10-3, the J call TRBJ1-4; D perhaps matches TRBD1 (6 bases). The V gene's germline CDR1 is ENHRY and CDR2 SYGVKD. The CDR3 sequence is 15 residues long. V was trimmed by 4 bases and J by 6 bases, leaving 15 bases between them. CDR3 protein: CAISASRGAHEKLFF. The CDR3 DNA sequence: TGTGCCATCAGTGCTTCGAGGGGGGCTCATGAAAAACTGTTTTTT.

V and J are TRBV30 and TRBJ1-2, with 9 nucleotides matching TRBD1. V lost 5 bases, J lost 2 bases, and 6 bases stayed unmatched. This CDR3 comprises 14 residues. Germline V gene lookup returns CDR1 GTSNPN and CDR2 SVGIG (reference sequence). The CDR3 sequence: CAWGRGQGNYGYTF. DNA for the CDR3: TGTGCCTGGGGCCGAGGACAGGGGAACTATGGCTACACCTTC. The whole variable domain, remainder taken from reference TRBV30 and TRBJ1-2, is SQTIHQWPATLVQPVGSPLSLECTVEGTSNPNLYWYRQAAGRGLQLLFYSVGIGQISSEVPQNLSASRPQDRQFILSSKKLLLSDSGFYLCAWGRGQGNYGYTFGSGTRLTVV.

A single count supports this clone. The chain employs TRBV21-1 and TRBJ1-5; the table assigns TRBD1, which was not confirmed against the DNA. TRBV21-1 is listed as a pseudogene. CDR3 size: 19 residues. CDR3 protein: CASSKVLYEGAAFNQPQHF. CDR3 coding DNA: TGTGCCAGCAGCAAAGTCCTTTATGAGGGGGCGGCTTTCAATCAGCCCCAGCATTTT.

This clone was detected only once. The CDR3 coding sequence is TGCGCCAGCAGCTGGGCTGGGACGGAGAATGGAAACACCATATATTTT. Translated, it gives CASSWAGTENGNTIYF. The rearrangement links TRBV5-1 to TRBJ1-3; D may be TRBD1 (5 bases). The CDR3 runs to 16 residues. Germline CDR1 is SGHRS and CDR2 is YFSETQ. Deletions cut 3 bases from V and 3 bases from J, with 16 bases between.

The chain couples TRBV10-2 to TRBJ2-3; 9 bases line up with TRBD2. V lost 0 bases and J lost 6; bases outside the gene matches: 13. Germline V CDR1 and CDR2: WSHSY, SAAADI. The CDR3 sequence is 18 residues long. Here the CDR3 reads CASSESDSAGGKRDTQYF. CDR3 coding DNA: TGCGCCAGCAGTGAGTCGGACAGTGCGGGGGGGAAACGGGATACGCAGTATTTT.

The rearrangement joins TRBV27 to TRBJ2-1; 11 nucleotides match TRBD2. The germline V gene has CDR1 MNHEY and CDR2 SMNVEV (reference sequence). The trim removed 3 bases at V and 6 bases at J, leaving 10 bases unmatched. The CDR3 sequence is 17 residues long. The CDR3 here is CASSFLLAGGPGNEQFF. DNA for the CDR3: TGTGCCAGCAGTTTCTTGTTAGCGGGAGGGCCGGGCAATGAGCAGTTCTTC.

In this sample, this clone turned up once. The chain employs TRBV4-1 and TRBJ2-1; D not resolved. The CDR3 totals 19 residues. Germline V gene data show CDR1 as MGHRA and CDR2 as YSYEKL. The V and J ends lost 1 base and 6 bases respectively, with 25 bases between them. Here the CDR3 DNA reads TGCGCCAGCAGCCAAGCCTTAGTACAGAATACTTTTCGAACCAATGAGCAGTTCTTC. Translated: CASSQALVQNTFRTNEQFF.

The chain combines TRBV3-1 (or the pseudogene TRBV3-2) with TRBJ1-2, with TRBD1 as a possible D gene (6 bases). Germline values: CDR1 LGHDT, CDR2 YNNKEL (reference sequence). The CDR3 extends over 15 amino acids. With 0 bases removed from V and 4 bases from J, the gap between germline ends came to 12 bases. CDR3 sequence reads: CASSQDRGKIYGYTF. The CDR3 bases are TGTGCCAGCAGCCAAGACAGGGGTAAGATCTATGGCTACACCTTC.

The chain is built from TRBV5-1 and TRBJ2-2, with D perhaps matching TRBD1 (5 bases). The ends were cut back, 0 bases at V and 4 bases at J, with 7 bases in the middle. Germline values: CDR1 SGHRS, CDR2 YFSETQ. This CDR3 has 14 residues. In DNA, the CDR3 is TGCGCCAGCAGCTTGGGACAGCCCACCGGGGAGCTGTTTTTT. Translation gives CASSLGQPTGELFF.

V and J are TRBV27 and TRBJ2-7, with D unclear. The CDR3 spans 13 residues. Germline V gives CDR1 MNHEY, CDR2 SMNVEV (reference sequence). V lost 2 bases, J lost 0 bases, and 5 bases lay in between. The CDR3 DNA reads as TGTGCCAGCAGTTTAAGAAACTCCTACGAGCAGTACTTC. Its protein product is CASSLRNSYEQYF.

This chain connects TRBV29-1 to TRBJ1-2, with D perhaps TRBD1 (6 bases). V dropped 4 bases and J dropped 7 bases, with 19 bases sitting between them. Looked up from germline, CDR1 is SQVTM and CDR2 is ANQGSEA. The CDR3 loop spans 14 amino acids. The CDR3 DNA reads as TGCAGCGTTGGAGGGGCAATGGCAGGGGTTGGCTACACCTTC. This encodes CSVGGAMAGVGYTF.

The chain uses TRBV4-2 and TRBJ2-3; 9 bases line up with TRBD2. J gave up 5 bases and V 0 bases, and 6 bases lay outside the gene matches. The CDR3 loop spans 16 amino acids. Germline values: CDR1 LGHNA, CDR2 YNFKEQ. The CDR3 is CASSQEGAGGRDTQYF. The CDR3 region has the DNA TGTGCCAGCAGCCAAGAGGGAGCGGGGGGTAGAGATACGCAGTATTTT.

There are a few counts of this clone. The rearrangement uses TRBV5-5 and TRBJ2-1; TRBD2 matches 10 bases. The CDR3 has 18 residues. The ends lost 4 bases at V and 9 bases at J; junction bases unmatched: 19. Germline V lookup: CDR1 SGHKS, CDR2 YYEKEE (reference sequence). The CDR3 coding sequence is TGTGCCAGCAGCGTCTGGTTATCCCTGAGCGGGGGGGCGCGTGAGCAGTTCTTC. Amino acid sequence: CASSVWLSLSGGAREQFF.

The chain links TRBV4-2 to TRBJ2-7; possibly TRBD2 for D (7 bases). This CDR3 region has 16 residues. Trimming removed 2 bases at V and 2 bases at J, with 16 bases between. Germline V CDR1 and CDR2: LGHNA, YNFKEQ. DNA for the CDR3: TGTGCCAGCAGCCAACGGGAGGACAGCTCTCCCTACGAGCAGTACTTC. This translates into CASSQREDSSPYEQYF.

About this clone itself: Other DNA variants within this sample encode the same CDR3. The chain recombines TRBV6-5 with TRBJ1-1; D remains unclear. Germline V lookup: CDR1 MNHEY, CDR2 SVGAGI. CDR3 length: 12 amino acids. The V and J ends lost 0 bases and 11 bases respectively, with 10 bases between them. The CDR3 spells CASSYSGNEAFF. CDR3 nucleotide sequence: TGTGCCAGCAGTTACTCAGGGAACGAGGCTTTCTTT.

This sequence joins TRBV2 and TRBJ2-6; D possibly corresponds to TRBD2 (5 bases). V was clipped by 0 bases and J by 2 bases, with 14 bases between them. The CDR3 has 18 amino acids. The germline CDR1 and CDR2 sequences are SNHLY and FYNNEI. CDR3 bases: TGTGCCAGCAGTGAAGCGCTTCTTGAGGGAGCTGGGGCCAACGTCCTGACTTTC. This encodes CASSEALLEGAGANVLTF.

This clone was found many times. The rearrangement joins TRBV27 to TRBJ2-1; TRBD2 matches 9 bases. Trimming removed 4 bases from V and 6 bases from J; junction bases left unmatched: 13. Germline V CDR1 and CDR2: MNHEY, SMNVEV (reference sequence). This CDR3 has 17 residues. The CDR3 DNA is TGTGCCAGCAGTTATCTGAGAAAAGCTAGCGGGATCAATGAGCAGTTCTTC. Encoded protein: CASSYLRKASGINEQFF.

The rearrangement links TRBV4-3 to TRBJ1-1; maybe TRBD1 (5 bases). V dropped 4 bases and J dropped 6 bases, with 18 bases sitting between them. The germline gives CDR1 LGHNA, CDR2 YSLEER. The CDR3 loop spans 15 amino acids. DNA for the CDR3: TGCGCCAGCAGCCCCCCCACCCAGCAGGGCTCTGAAGCTTTCTTT. Protein sequence: CASSPPTQQGSEAFF.

The chain links TRBV19 to TRBJ2-6; the match to TRBD1 covers 8 bases. CDR1 and CDR2 (germline): LNHDA, SQIVND (reference sequence). The CDR3 has 18 residues. With V trimmed by 9 bases and J by 0 bases, 13 bases remained unmatched. CDR3 sequence: CASPKDRVIYSGANVLTF. The CDR3 DNA reads as TGTGCCAGCCCCAAGGACAGGGTCATCTACTCTGGGGCCAACGTCCTGACTTTC.

The sample holds one count of this clone. This chain connects TRBV20-1 to TRBJ1-4, with unresolved D. Germline V gives CDR1 DFQATT, CDR2 SNEGSKA (reference sequence). CDR3 length: 11 amino acids. In DNA, the CDR3 is TGCAGCTCGGCGGCGCGAGAAAAACTGTTTTTT. Its protein is CSSAAREKLFF.

The rearrangement uses TRBV6-5 and TRBJ1-5, with a possible D match to TRBD1 (5 bases). The CDR3 is 16 amino acids. Germline V gene data show CDR1 as MNHEY and CDR2 as SVGAGI. The V and J ends lost 0 bases and 5 bases respectively, with 14 bases between them. CDR3 bases: TGTGCCAGCAGTTACTCCGCCAGATTGGGGGATCAGCCCCAGCATTTT. Its translation: CASSYSARLGDQPQHF.